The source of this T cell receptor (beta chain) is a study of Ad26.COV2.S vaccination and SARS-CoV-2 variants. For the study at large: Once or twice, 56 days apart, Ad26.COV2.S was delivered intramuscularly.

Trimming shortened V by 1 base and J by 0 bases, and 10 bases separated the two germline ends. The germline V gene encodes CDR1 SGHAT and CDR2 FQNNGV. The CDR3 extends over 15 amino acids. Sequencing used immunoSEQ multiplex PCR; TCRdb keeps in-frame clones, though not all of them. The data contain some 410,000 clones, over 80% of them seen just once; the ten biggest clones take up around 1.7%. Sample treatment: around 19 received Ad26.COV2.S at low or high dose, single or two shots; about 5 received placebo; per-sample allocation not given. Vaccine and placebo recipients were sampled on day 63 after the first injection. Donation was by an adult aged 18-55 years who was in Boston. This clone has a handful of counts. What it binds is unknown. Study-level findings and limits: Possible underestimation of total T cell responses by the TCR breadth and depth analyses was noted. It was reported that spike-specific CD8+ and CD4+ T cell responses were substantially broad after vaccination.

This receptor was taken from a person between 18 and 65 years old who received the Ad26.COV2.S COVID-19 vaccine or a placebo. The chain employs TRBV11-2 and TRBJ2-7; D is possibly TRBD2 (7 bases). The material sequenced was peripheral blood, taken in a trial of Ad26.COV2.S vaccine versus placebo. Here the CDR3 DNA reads TGTGCCAGCAGCTTAGCGGGGGGCCACTCCTACGAGCAGTACTTC. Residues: CASSLAGGHSYEQYF.